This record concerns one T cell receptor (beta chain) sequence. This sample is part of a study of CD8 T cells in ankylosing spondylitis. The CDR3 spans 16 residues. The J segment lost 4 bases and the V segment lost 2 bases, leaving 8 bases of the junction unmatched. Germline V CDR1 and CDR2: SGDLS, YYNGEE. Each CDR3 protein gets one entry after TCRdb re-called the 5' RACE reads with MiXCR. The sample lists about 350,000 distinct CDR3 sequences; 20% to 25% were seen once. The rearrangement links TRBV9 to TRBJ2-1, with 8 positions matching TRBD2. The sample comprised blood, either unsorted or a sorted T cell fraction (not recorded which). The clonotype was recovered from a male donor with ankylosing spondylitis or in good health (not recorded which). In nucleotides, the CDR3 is TGTGCCAGCAGCGTCCGGGAGGGAGGTACTTACAATGAGCAGTTCTTC. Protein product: CASSVREGGTYNEQFF.